The 31 T cell receptor beta chains listed next were all sequenced from one sample in a study of long-term antiretroviral therapy in people with HIV. Investigators performed immunoSEQ version v3.0 at survey level. Clones were sequenced by immunoSEQ multiplex PCR, and TCRdb holds only the in-frame ones, with some missing. Among 15,000 to 20,000 clones listed, about four fifths were seen once. Source: unsorted PBMCs, taken 0.6 years after starting antiretroviral therapy. These receptors originate from a woman aged 18-29 years with HIV.

The V gene is TRBV5-6, the J gene TRBJ1-1; 8 bases are a match to TRBD1. The CDR3 has 12 amino acids. Germline CDR1 is SGHDT and CDR2 is YYEEEE. V was clipped by 5 bases and J by 6 bases; unmatched bases: 3. The CDR3 loop reads CASRQGGAEAFF. Written as DNA, the CDR3 is TGTGCCAGCAGACAGGGGGGCGCTGAAGCTTTCTTT.

The V call is TRBV6-5, the J call TRBJ2-5; tentative D call: TRBD1 (7 bases). Deletions cut 3 bases from V and 2 bases from J, with 13 bases between. The V gene's germline CDR1 is MNHEY and CDR2 SVGAGI. The CDR3 spans 15 residues. The CDR3 DNA follows: TGTGCCAGCAGTTATCAGGGGGGACGTCAAGAGACCCAGTACTTC. Translating gives CASSYQGGRQETQYF.

V gene TRBV7-9 combines with J gene TRBJ1-1, with D uncertain. Germline V gene data show CDR1 as SEHNR and CDR2 as FQNEAQ (reference sequence). The CDR3 sequence is 12 residues long. The V end lost 10 bases, the J end lost 1 base, and 10 bases lay between the germline ends. CDR3 DNA sequence: TGTGCCACCTGGACCTCGAACACTGAAGCTTTCTTT. This encodes CATWTSNTEAFF.

V is TRBV29-1 and J is TRBJ2-1; 14 bases match TRBD2. CDR3 size: 16 residues. Losses at the gene ends were 6 bases for V and 5 bases for J; bases not matched to a gene: 9. In germline, CDR1 is SQVTM, CDR2 ANQGSEA. The CDR3 DNA reads TGCAGCGTCGCTGGACTAGCGGGAGGAGGGGACAATGAGCAGTTCTTC. The encoded protein is CSVAGLAGGGDNEQFF.

This rearrangement joins TRBV11-2 to TRBJ2-3; D remains unclear. CDR1 is SGHAT, CDR2 FQNNGV, per germline. This CDR3 is 14 amino acids long. V gave up 4 bases and J gave up 0 bases, with 8 bases separating them. This chain's CDR3 is CASSSVDSTDTQYF. The CDR3, as DNA: TGTGCCAGCAGCTCAGTGGACAGCACAGATACGCAGTATTTT. Using reference TRBV11-2 and TRBJ2-3 for the parts outside the CDR3, the full variable domain is EAGVAQSPRYKIIEKRQSVAFWCNPISGHATLYWYQQILGQGPKLLIQFQNNGVVDDSQLPKDRFSAERLKGVDSTLKIQPAKLEDSAVYLCASSSVDSTDTQYFGPGTRLTVL.

The rearrangement links TRBV6-6 to TRBJ1-6, with a possible D match to TRBD1 (5 bases). The CDR3 sequence is 15 residues long. In germline, CDR1 is MNHNY, CDR2 SVGAGI (reference sequence). V lost 6 bases to trimming and J lost 14 bases, with 23 bases between them. CDR3 nucleotide sequence: TGTGCCAGCAGCAACGCAGGACACCCGGGGATAACCCTCCACTTT. Encoded protein: CASSNAGHPGITLHF.

The chain combines TRBV7-2 with TRBJ1-2; tentatively, D is TRBD1 (5 bases). CDR1 and CDR2 (germline): SGHTA, FQGNSA. With 4 bases removed from V and 4 bases from J, the gap between germline ends came to 10 bases. CDR3 size: 13 residues. This CDR3 is CASSWGDSYGYTF. CDR3 DNA sequence: TGTGCCAGCAGCTGGGGTGACAGCTATGGCTACACCTTC.

The genes are TRBV7-6 and TRBJ1-4; no firm D call. This CDR3 has 15 amino acids. CDR1 is SGHVS and CDR2 is FNYEAQ in the germline V gene. V lost 0 bases to trimming and J lost 0 bases, with 5 bases between them. CDR3 in DNA: TGTGCCAGCAGCTTAGCCCCAACAACTAATGAAAAACTGTTTTTT. This sequence encodes CASSLAPTTNEKLFF.

The V call is TRBV4-1, the J call TRBJ2-6; 7 bases align to TRBD2. The CDR3 extends over 16 amino acids. The V segment lost 9 bases and the J segment 0 bases; nucleotides outside the gene matches: 8. Looked up from germline, CDR1 is MGHRA and CDR2 is YSYEKL. The CDR3 is CASAGDGYSGANVLTF. CDR3 in DNA: TGCGCCAGTGCGGGGGACGGCTACTCTGGGGCCAACGTCCTGACTTTC.

This clone was seen a handful of times. The chain joins TRBV25-1 to TRBJ2-7; weak D call: TRBD1 (6 bases). The CDR3 runs to 16 residues. The germline V and J ends were trimmed by 2 bases and 3 bases, with 17 bases remaining between them. Germline V CDR1 and CDR2: MGHDK, SYGVNS. The CDR3 spells CASSEDTGRGNYEQYF. CDR3 bases: TGTGCCAGCAGTGAAGACACAGGGAGAGGGAACTACGAGCAGTACTTC.

The chain is built from TRBV10-3 and TRBJ2-7; D unclear. Trimming removed 3 bases at V and 6 bases at J, with 18 bases between. The V gene's germline CDR1 is ENHRY and CDR2 SYGVKD. The CDR3 consists of 15 residues. The CDR3 sequence: CAISDTLGSPPEQYF. CDR3 in DNA: TGTGCCATCAGTGACACCTTGGGTAGCCCCCCCGAGCAGTACTTC.

The genes are TRBV4-3 and TRBJ2-1; TRBD2 matches 8 bases. J lost 7 bases, V lost 4 bases, and 6 bases had no gene match. The CDR3 is 14 residues long. Germline lookup yields CDR1 LGHNA and CDR2 YSLEER. As DNA, the CDR3 is TGCGCCAGCAGCCGCCGGGGGGGCGTGAATGAGCAGTTCTTC. Amino acid sequence: CASSRRGGVNEQFF.

This chain links TRBV19 with TRBJ1-2; the D is unclear. CDR1 LNHDA and CDR2 SQIVND come from the germline V gene (reference sequence). This CDR3 comprises 15 residues. The ends were cut back, 5 bases at V and 4 bases at J, with 17 bases in the middle. CDR3 DNA: TGTGCCAGTAGTTGGGGTACGGGGTTCGGCTATGGCTACACCTTC. The encoded protein is CASSWGTGFGYGYTF.

This sequence joins TRBV10-1 and TRBJ1-2, with D perhaps matching TRBD1 (5 bases). V was clipped by 11 bases and J by 4 bases, with 17 bases between them. Germline loops: CDR1 WNHNN, CDR2 SYGVQD (reference sequence). The CDR3 runs 13 residues. This CDR3 reads CAGRSRGVYGYTF. The CDR3 bases are TGCGCCGGCCGGTCGCGGGGCGTCTATGGCTACACCTTC.

The sample holds one count of this clone. This chain links TRBV5-4 with TRBJ2-7; TRBD2 agrees at 13 bases. With V trimmed by 4 bases and J by 7 bases, 11 bases remained unmatched. CDR1 and CDR2 from the germline V gene are SGHNT and YYREEE (reference sequence). The CDR3 totals 16 residues. The CDR3 DNA reads TGTGCCAGCAGCCTAACGACTAGCGGGGGGATAGTTGAGCAGTACTTC. It codes for CASSLTTSGGIVEQYF.

The V and J genes are TRBV14 and TRBJ2-7, with 10 bases aligning to TRBD2. The ends lost 4 bases at V and 2 bases at J; junction bases unmatched: 5. Germline V gene sequence: CDR1 SGHDN, CDR2 FVKESK. The CDR3 is 15 amino acids. The CDR3 protein is CASSRRGLATYEQYF. The CDR3 coding sequence is TGTGCCAGCAGCCGGCGGGGACTAGCGACCTACGAGCAGTACTTC.

V is TRBV6-5 and J is TRBJ2-7; D not certain. The V and J ends lost 7 bases and 0 bases respectively, with 7 bases between them. Germline assignment: CDR1 MNHEY and CDR2 SVGAGI. The CDR3 consists of 12 residues. Here the CDR3 reads CASIGSSYEQYF. CDR3 DNA sequence: TGTGCCAGCATTGGCAGCTCCTACGAGCAGTACTTC.

The rearrangement links TRBV7-9 to TRBJ2-1; D not resolved. Between the trimmed V and J ends, which lost 4 bases and 7 bases, there was a span of 14 bases. Germline CDR1 reads SEHNR; CDR2 reads FQNEAQ (reference sequence). The CDR3 contains 14 residues. Here the CDR3 DNA reads TGTGCCAGCAGCTGGGCCCTTTCGGAGAATGAGCAGTTCTTC. Translating gives CASSWALSENEQFF.

In this sample, this clone turned up once. The chain combines TRBV9 with TRBJ1-6, with 7 bases aligning to TRBD1. The V segment lost 3 bases and the J segment 6 bases; nucleotides outside the gene matches: 3. CDR1 is SGDLS, CDR2 YYNGEE, per germline. The CDR3 extends over 14 amino acids. The CDR3 DNA is TGTGCCAGCAGCGAGACAGGGATTAATTCACCCCTCCACTTT. It codes for CASSETGINSPLHF. Full variable domain (missing parts from reference TRBV9 and TRBJ1-6): DSGVTQTPKHLITATGQRVTLRCSPRSGDLSVYWYQQSLDQGLQFLIQYYNGEERAKGNILERFSAQQFPDLHSELNLSSLELGDSALYFCASSETGINSPLHFGNGTRLTVT.

The rearrangement uses TRBV19 and TRBJ2-3, with 7 bases aligning to TRBD1. The CDR3 contains 13 residues. Per the germline V gene, CDR1 is LNHDA and CDR2 is SQIVND (reference sequence). Germline trimming cut 7 bases from V and 2 bases from J; bases unmatched to any gene: 3. CDR3 in amino acids: CASKGQNTDTQYF. CDR3 DNA sequence: TGTGCCAGTAAGGGACAGAACACAGATACGCAGTATTTT.

The chain has TRBV19 and TRBJ2-6, with D perhaps being TRBD1 or TRBD2 (5 bases each). This CDR3 has 16 residues. The germline V gene encodes CDR1 LNHDA and CDR2 SQIVND (reference sequence). Trimming cost V 6 bases and J 0 bases, with 12 bases left between them. In nucleotides, the CDR3 is TGTGCCAGTAGAACCGGGACGGGCTCTGGGGCCAACGTCCTGACTTTC. It yields the protein CASRTGTGSGANVLTF.

This chain uses TRBV6-5 with TRBJ2-1, with D possibly being TRBD1 (5 bases). In germline, CDR1 is MNHEY, CDR2 SVGAGI. V was trimmed by 0 bases and J by 8 bases, leaving 8 bases between them. This CDR3 is built from 13 residues. The DNA of the CDR3 is TGTGCCAGCAGTTACTCAGGGGCCGATGAGCAGTTCTTC. It yields the protein CASSYSGADEQFF.

This sequence joins TRBV6-6 and TRBJ1-1, with a possible D match to TRBD1 (6 bases). The CDR3 has 15 amino acids. The ends were cut back, 2 bases at V and 1 base at J, with 11 bases in the middle. In germline, CDR1 is MNHNY, CDR2 SVGAGI (reference sequence). Here the CDR3 reads CASSYGGAENTEAFF. The CDR3 DNA sequence: TGTGCCAGCAGTTACGGGGGGGCCGAGAACACTGAAGCTTTCTTT.

CDR3 in DNA: TGTGCCAGCAGCCTCCGACAGGGTATCGAGAATGAGCAGTTCTTC. Translation: CASSLRQGIENEQFF. The chain joins TRBV7-9 to TRBJ2-1, with 7 bases identical to TRBD1. Looked up from germline, CDR1 is SEHNR and CDR2 is FQNEAQ (reference sequence). Trimming at V came to 5 bases and at J to 7 bases, leaving 11 bases not matched to a gene. The CDR3 consists of 15 residues. Based on the CDR3 plus reference TRBV7-9 and TRBJ2-1, the full variable domain is DTGVSQNPRHKITKRGQNVTFRCDPISEHNRLYWYRQTLGQGPEFLTYFQNEAQLEKSRLLSDRFSAERPKGSFSTLEIQRTEQGDSAMYLCASSLRQGIENEQFFGPGTRLTVL.

The rearrangement joins TRBV4-2 to TRBJ1-1, with 7 bases that match TRBD1. Germline V lookup: CDR1 LGHNA, CDR2 YNFKEQ. This CDR3 region has 18 residues. V lost 3 bases and J lost 4; bases outside the gene matches: 17. CDR3: CASSHNTGDESRGTEAFF. As DNA, the CDR3 is TGTGCCAGCAGCCACAATACAGGGGACGAGTCGAGGGGCACTGAAGCTTTCTTT.

The CDR3 DNA reads TGTGCCAGCTCACCACGACAGGGCCACCAAGAGACCCAGTACTTC. It encodes CASSPRQGHQETQYF. The chain is built from TRBV18 and TRBJ2-5; 7 nucleotides match TRBD1. The CDR3 consists of 15 residues. V gave up 1 base and J gave up 0 bases; unmatched junction bases: 2. CDR1 KGHSH and CDR2 LQKENI come from the germline V gene. Based on the CDR3 plus reference TRBV18 and TRBJ2-5, the full variable domain is NAGVMQNPRHLVRRRGQEARLRCSPMKGHSHVYWYRQLPEEGLKFMVYLQKENIIDESGMPKERFSAEFPKEGPSILRIQQVVRGDSAAYFCASSPRQGHQETQYFGPGTRLLVL.

The rearrangement uses TRBV11-2 and TRBJ1-3, with D perhaps TRBD1 (6 bases). Trimming stripped 10 bases from V and 6 bases from J, with 13 bases between. There are 12 residues in the CDR3. Per the germline V gene, CDR1 is SGHAT and CDR2 is FQNNGV. In DNA form, the CDR3 reads TGTGCCACCTCGGGACAAATAAACACCATATATTTT. Protein product: CATSGQINTIYF.

This chain connects TRBV6-1 to TRBJ2-7, with 10 nucleotides matching TRBD1. J was trimmed by 0 bases and V by 0 bases; bases with no gene match: 8. CDR1 is MNHNS and CDR2 is SASEGT in the germline V gene. The CDR3 covers 18 residues. This CDR3 reads CASSEALGQGVLSYEQYF. The DNA of the CDR3 is TGTGCCAGCAGTGAAGCCCTAGGACAGGGGGTTCTCTCCTACGAGCAGTACTTC.

This clone was observed a few times. V is TRBV25-1 and J is TRBJ2-1; TRBD2 matches 8 bases. Germline loops: CDR1 MGHDK, CDR2 SYGVNS. The CDR3 runs 14 residues. Unmatched junction bases numbered 1, after V lost 6 bases and J lost 0 bases. CDR3 residues: CASSLAGSYNEQFF. The CDR3, as DNA: TGTGCCAGCAGCCTAGCGGGCTCCTACAATGAGCAGTTCTTC.

CDR3 in amino acids: CASSLALRGGVIYEQYF. CDR3 nucleotide sequence: TGTGCCAGCAGCTTAGCTCTCAGGGGGGGAGTGATCTACGAGCAGTACTTC. The chain is built from TRBV7-2 and TRBJ2-7; TRBD1 or TRBD2 may be the D gene (7 bases each). The CDR3 length is 17 residues. V was trimmed by 0 bases and J by 3 bases, leaving 18 bases between them. Germline V CDR1 and CDR2: SGHTA, FQGNSA.

This rearrangement joins TRBV11-2 to TRBJ2-6; D possibly uses TRBD1 or TRBD2 (5 bases each). The CDR3 totals 16 residues. V was trimmed by 4 bases and J by 2 bases, leaving 12 bases between them. Germline CDR1 SGHAT, CDR2 FQNNGV. CDR3 sequence: CASSSDLGAGANVLTF. CDR3 DNA sequence: TGTGCCAGCAGCTCCGACCTGGGGGCTGGGGCCAACGTCCTGACTTTC.